The 7 T cell receptor beta chains given below trace back to one sample, sequenced in a study of blood T cell repertoires in COVID-19. Some clones are missing from TCRdb's copy, which holds only in-frame ones; the method was immunoSEQ multiplex PCR. The data hold about 100,000 clones, with 80% observed a single time. Sequenced sample: peripheral blood. All receptors derive from a woman aged 70-85 years with acute or convalescent COVID-19.

This sequence joins TRBV28 and TRBJ2-7; the match to TRBD2 covers 8 bases. Losses at the gene ends were 6 bases for V and 2 bases for J; bases not matched to a gene: 6. The CDR3 runs to 14 residues. The germline V gene encodes CDR1 MDHEN and CDR2 SYDVKM. CDR3: CASSLGGGPYEQYV. For the CDR3, the DNA is TGTGCCAGCAGCCTCGGGGGGGGGCCCTACGAGCAGTACGTC.

This clone showed up just a few times. The rearrangement uses TRBV7-2 and TRBJ2-3, with TRBD2 identical over 7 bases. The CDR3 spans 14 residues. Germline loops: CDR1 SGHTA, CDR2 FQGNSA. Trimming removed 2 bases from V and 7 bases from J; junction bases left unmatched: 6. The CDR3 coding sequence is TGTGCCAGCAGCTTAAGGGAGGGAGATAATACGCAGTATTTT. It is translated as CASSLREGDNTQYF.

This clone has more than one count but fewer than ten. The chain is built from TRBV5-4 and TRBJ2-7; D not resolved. Between the trimmed V and J ends, which lost 0 bases and 3 bases, there was a span of 7 bases. The germline gives CDR1 SGHNT, CDR2 YYREEE (reference sequence). CDR3 length: 13 amino acids. The DNA of the CDR3 is TGTGCCAGCAGCTTGGTTAGTAGCTACGAGCAGTACTTC. Translation gives CASSLVSSYEQYF.

This chain uses TRBV7-2 with TRBJ1-1; D not resolved. The CDR3 totals 12 residues. V was shortened by 5 bases and J by 4 bases, with 8 bases between the two germline ends. Per germline, CDR1 SGHTA and CDR2 FQGNSA. The CDR3 bases are TGTGCCAGCAGCCTCACGGTCACTGAAGCTTTCTTT. Its translation is CASSLTVTEAFF. Supplemented by reference TRBV7-2 and TRBJ1-1, the full variable domain reads GAGVSQSPSNKVTEKGKDVELRCDPISGHTALYWYRQSLGQGLEFLIYFQGNSAPDKSGLPSDRFSAERTGGSVSTLTIQRTQQEDSAVYLCASSLTVTEAFFGQGTRLTVV.

This clone occurred a few times. CDR3 in amino acids: CASTVTGGKTQYF. CDR3 bases: TGTGCCAGTACCGTTACAGGGGGGAAGACCCAGTACTTC. The chain carries TRBV19 and TRBJ2-5; 8 bases are shared with TRBD1. The CDR3 is 13 residues long. Germline V gene lookup returns CDR1 LNHDA and CDR2 SQIVND (reference sequence). V was pared by 7 bases and J by 6 bases, with 7 bases of the junction left unmatched.

Concerning this clone: The same CDR3 arises from other DNA sequences in this sample as well. This chain links TRBV3-1 (or the pseudogene TRBV3-2) with TRBJ1-2; D not resolved. Germline-derived CDR1 and CDR2 are LGHDT and YNNKEL (reference sequence). V shed 3 bases and J shed 4 bases, with 6 bases lying between them. The CDR3 is 12 residues long. The CDR3 protein is CASSQGGYGYTF. CDR3 bases: TGTGCCAGCAGCCAGGGAGGCTATGGCTACACCTTC.

The V and J genes are TRBV2 and TRBJ2-2; TRBD2 matches at 9 bases. The length of the CDR3 is 20 residues. Trimming cost V 5 bases and J 4 bases; bases outside gene matches: 20. Germline loops: CDR1 SNHLY, CDR2 FYNNEI. CDR3 region: CASSTPRGAGGLRGTGELFF. CDR3 DNA sequence: TGTGCCAGCAGTACACCTCGCGGAGCGGGGGGCCTTCGTGGCACCGGGGAGCTGTTTTTT.